One and the same sample provided the 31 T cell receptor beta chains below, sequenced in a study of CD8 T cells in Susac syndrome. RNA was extracted with the RNeasy kit, and a quantity of about 0.45 to 1 ug was reverse transcribed using random hexamers. TCRdb used MiXCR to reprocess the immunoSEQ multiplex PCR reads, holding one entry per CDR3 protein. This table has about 180,000 distinct CDR3 sequences, 95% appearing once. The specimen sequenced was CD4+ T cells from PBMCs. These receptors all come from a human donor with multiple sclerosis.

The chain carries TRBV20-1 and TRBJ2-6; D is uncertain. Germline lookup yields CDR1 DFQATT and CDR2 SNEGSKA (reference sequence). This CDR3 contains 13 residues. V dropped 5 bases and J dropped 3 bases, with 8 bases sitting between them. The CDR3, as DNA: TGCAGTGCTTATACCCTTGGGGCCAACGTCCTGACTTTC. Translating it yields CSAYTLGANVLTF.

The chain is built from TRBV7-2 and TRBJ1-2, with D perhaps matching TRBD1 (5 bases). The CDR3 totals 13 residues. Per germline, CDR1 SGHTA and CDR2 FQGNSA. V was shortened by 5 bases and J by 6 bases, with 13 bases between the two germline ends. The CDR3 sequence is CASSQTVADGYTF. Here the CDR3 DNA reads TGTGCCAGCAGCCAGACAGTCGCGGATGGCTACACCTTC.

The rearrangement uses TRBV29-1 and TRBJ1-4; tentatively, D is TRBD1 (5 bases). Trimming removed 7 bases from V and 0 bases from J, with 6 bases in between. This CDR3 is 12 amino acids long. From germline, CDR1 is SQVTM and CDR2 ANQGSEA. The CDR3 protein is CSATATNEKLFF. In DNA, the CDR3 is TGCAGCGCGACAGCAACTAATGAAAAACTGTTTTTT.

V usage is TRBV20-1 and J usage is TRBJ2-7; D perhaps matches TRBD1 (6 bases). V gave up 3 bases and J gave up 3 bases, with 9 bases separating them. Germline V lookup: CDR1 DFQATT, CDR2 SNEGSKA (reference sequence). The CDR3 is made up of 12 amino acids. Here the CDR3 reads CSARDSYYEQYF. DNA of the CDR3: TGCAGTGCTAGGGACAGCTACTACGAGCAGTACTTC.

With respect to this clonotype: Without the conserved terminal phenylalanine or tryptophan, this CDR3 likely stems from a read error. J is TRBJ2-1 and V is TRBV20-1; TRBD2 matches at 9 bases. Germline V CDR1 and CDR2: DFQATT, SNEGSKA (reference sequence). V dropped 1 base and J dropped 9; count of bases not matched to a gene: 7. The length of the CDR3 is 14 residues. Written as DNA, the CDR3 is TGCAGTGCTAGAGCCCTAGCGGGGTGGGGTGAGCAGTTCTTG. Translation gives CSARALAGWGEQFL.

The chain uses TRBV29-1 and TRBJ2-5; tentative D call: TRBD2 (5 bases). V was clipped by 6 bases and J by 2 bases, with 19 bases between them. This CDR3 contains 15 residues. Germline V gene data show CDR1 as SQVTM and CDR2 as ANQGSEA. CDR3 coding DNA: TGCAGCGTCGGCAAGAGGGCCGTGCCACAAGAGACCCAGTACTTC. Protein product: CSVGKRAVPQETQYF.

The rearrangement joins TRBV29-1 to TRBJ2-1; D ambiguous. The CDR3 extends over 13 amino acids. Trimming pared 7 bases from V and 5 bases from J, leaving 15 bases between. The germline CDR1 and CDR2 sequences are SQVTM and ANQGSEA. In DNA, the CDR3 is TGCAGCGCGTCGCCGGCATTGGACAATGAGCAGTTCTTC. This sequence encodes CSASPALDNEQFF.

V gene TRBV12-3 or TRBV12-4 combines with J gene TRBJ1-5, with 7 bases lining up with TRBD1. The CDR3 is made up of 13 amino acids. With 7 bases clipped from V and 2 bases from J, the junction kept 2 bases outside the gene matches. In DNA form, the CDR3 reads TGTGCCAGCACTGACAGGGGCAATCAGCCCCAGCATTTT. Translation: CASTDRGNQPQHF.

In this sample, this clonotype turned up once. The chain is built from TRBV30 and TRBJ1-6; the D gene is possibly TRBD1 (6 bases). Trimming removed 3 bases from V and 7 bases from J, with 16 bases in between. Germline values: CDR1 GTSNPN, CDR2 SVGIG (reference sequence). This CDR3 is built from 15 residues. CDR3 nucleotides: TGTGCCTGGAGGATGGGGGGGCCCTCCAATTCACCCCTCCACTTT. This translates into CAWRMGGPSNSPLHF.

V gene TRBV20-1 combines with J gene TRBJ1-6; no definite D call. CDR1 is DFQATT, CDR2 SNEGSKA, per germline (reference sequence). The CDR3 covers 16 residues. The germline V and J ends were trimmed by 1 base and 0 bases, with 10 bases remaining between them. For the CDR3, the DNA is TGCAGTGCTAGAGTTACAGCGAGCTCCTATAATTCACCCCTCCACTTT. It encodes CSARVTASSYNSPLHF.

The V call is TRBV14, the J call TRBJ1-2; a possible D gene is TRBD1 (5 bases). Trimming took 1 base from V and 10 from J, leaving 16 bases between them. The germline gives CDR1 SGHDN, CDR2 FVKESK. This CDR3 is built from 14 residues. The CDR3 loop is CASSQAGVRRPYTF. Written as DNA, the CDR3 is TGTGCCAGCAGCCAAGCGGGGGTACGCCGACCCTACACCTTC.

The rearrangement links TRBV20-1 to TRBJ2-5; 9 bases are a match to TRBD2. There are 16 residues in the CDR3. Germline lookup yields CDR1 DFQATT and CDR2 SNEGSKA (reference sequence). Trimming took 0 bases from V and 4 from J; bases not matched to a gene: 9. CDR3 sequence (DNA): TGCAGTGCTAGAGATCGAAGTCTAGCGGGGCGAGAGACCCAGTACTTC. The encoded protein is CSARDRSLAGRETQYF.

This clonotype is a singleton in its sample. The chain links TRBV18 to TRBJ2-5; 9 nucleotides match TRBD1. Germline trimming cut 4 bases from V and 1 base from J; bases unmatched to any gene: 4. This CDR3 contains 15 residues. From germline, CDR1 is KGHSH and CDR2 LQKENI. The CDR3 bases are TGTGCCAGCTCACGATCGACAGGGGGCCAAGAGACCCAGTACTTC. As protein: CASSRSTGGQETQYF.

This chain joins TRBV29-1 and TRBJ1-2; TRBD1 matches 8 bases. Trimming took 4 bases from V and 2 from J; bases not matched to a gene: 9. In germline, CDR1 is SQVTM, CDR2 ANQGSEA. This CDR3 has 15 amino acids. Here the CDR3 DNA reads TGCAGCGTTGTCTACAGGGGGTCCGGAAACTATGGCTACACCTTC. It yields the protein CSVVYRGSGNYGYTF. The entire variable domain, with the rest obtained from reference TRBV29-1 and TRBJ1-2, is as follows: SAVISQKPSRDICQRGTSLTIQCQVDSQVTMMFWYRQQPGQSLTLIATANQGSEATYESGFVIDKFPISRPNLTFSTLTVSNMSPEDSSIYLCSVVYRGSGNYGYTFGSGTRLTVV.

This sequence joins TRBV20-1 and TRBJ2-1; TRBD2 agrees at 8 bases. V shed 5 bases and J 9 bases; nucleotides not matched to a gene: 9. Per germline, CDR1 DFQATT and CDR2 SNEGSKA (reference sequence). The CDR3 totals 13 residues. In nucleotides, the CDR3 is TGCAGTGCTCCCGGGACTAGTAGTAGTGAGCAGTTCTTC. It yields the protein CSAPGTSSSEQFF.

This clonotype was detected only once. The rearrangement links TRBV7-9 to TRBJ1-2; no clear D. The V gene's germline CDR1 is SEHNR and CDR2 FQNEAQ (reference sequence). This CDR3 spans 12 amino acids. V lost 5 bases, J lost 3 bases, and 7 bases lay in between. The CDR3 protein is CASSRVDYGYTF. The CDR3, as DNA: TGTGCCAGCAGCAGGGTTGACTATGGCTACACCTTC. Variable domain in full (rest from reference TRBV7-9 and TRBJ1-2): DTGVSQNPRHKITKRGQNVTFRCDPISEHNRLYWYRQTLGQGPEFLTYFQNEAQLEKSRLLSDRFSAERPKGSFSTLEIQRTEQGDSAMYLCASSRVDYGYTFGSGTRLTVV.

The chain links TRBV10-3 to TRBJ2-2; TRBD1 matches at 7 bases. Losses at the gene ends were 3 bases for V and 1 base for J; bases not matched to a gene: 2. The V gene's germline CDR1 is ENHRY and CDR2 SYGVKD. The CDR3 length is 15 residues. The CDR3: CAISDGTVNTGELFF. As DNA, the CDR3 is TGTGCCATCAGTGATGGGACAGTGAACACCGGGGAGCTGTTTTTT.

This clonotype was seen only once. The chain links TRBV4-3 to TRBJ1-5; D unclear. This CDR3 spans 15 amino acids. V lost 0 bases and J lost 0, with 6 bases in between. The V gene's germline CDR1 is LGHNA and CDR2 YSLEER. CDR3 loop: CASSQESNSNQPQHF. CDR3 nucleotides: TGCGCCAGCAGCCAAGAGTCCAATAGCAATCAGCCCCAGCATTTT.

The chain has TRBV28 and TRBJ1-2; 10 nucleotides match TRBD1. The V and J ends lost 9 bases and 2 bases, in that order; junction bases with no gene match: 6. Germline-derived CDR1 and CDR2 are MDHEN and SYDVKM. CDR3 length equals 14 residues. The CDR3 region is CASLDRGRNYGYTF. The CDR3 nucleotides are TGTGCCAGTCTAGACAGGGGGCGAAACTATGGCTACACCTTC.

The chain couples TRBV2 to TRBJ1-2, with D uncertain. The V and J ends lost 4 bases and 4 bases respectively, with 7 bases between them. This CDR3 has 12 amino acids. Germline CDR1 is SNHLY and CDR2 is FYNNEI. CDR3 in DNA: TGTGCCAGCAGTGGGACGGGCTATGGCTACACCTTC. This translates into CASSGTGYGYTF.

This chain joins TRBV29-1 and TRBJ2-7; D is perhaps TRBD1 or TRBD2 (5 bases each). Germline CDR1 SQVTM, CDR2 ANQGSEA. Deletions cut 6 bases from V and 4 bases from J, with 25 bases between. The CDR3 contains 16 residues. The CDR3 sequence: CSVVPSGSVGGYEQYF. DNA of the CDR3: TGCAGCGTAGTGCCTTCTGGTAGCGTTGGGGGATACGAGCAGTACTTC.

This chain connects TRBV2 to TRBJ2-3; no firm D call. Germline lookup yields CDR1 SNHLY and CDR2 FYNNEI. This CDR3 is built from 12 residues. V was cut by 4 bases and J by 2 bases, with 4 bases left in between. DNA of the CDR3: TGTGCCAGCAGTGTAAACACAGATACGCAGTATTTT. Translated: CASSVNTDTQYF.

The rearrangement links TRBV7-2 to TRBJ2-7; 8 bases are a match to TRBD1. The CDR3 extends over 15 amino acids. V dropped 5 bases and J dropped 2; count of bases not matched to a gene: 8. Germline V lookup: CDR1 SGHTA, CDR2 FQGNSA. The CDR3 nucleotides are TGTGCCAGCAGCCCTACAGGGGGACACACCTACGAGCAGTACTTC. It yields the protein CASSPTGGHTYEQYF.

The V and J genes are TRBV7-3 and TRBJ2-5, with D maybe TRBD2 (5 bases). Germline V gene lookup returns CDR1 SGHTA and CDR2 FQGTGA. The CDR3 sequence is 13 residues long. V lost 1 base and J 2 bases, leaving 5 bases between the germline ends. The CDR3 loop is CASSLRTQETQYF. The DNA of the CDR3 is TGTGCCAGCAGCTTAAGGACTCAAGAGACCCAGTACTTC. Full variable domain (missing parts from reference TRBV7-3 and TRBJ2-5): GAGVSQTPSNKVTEKGKYVELRCDPISGHTALYWYRQSLGQGPEFLIYFQGTGAADDSGLPNDRFFAVRPEGSVSTLKIQRTERGDSAVYLCASSLRTQETQYFGPGTRLLVL.

This clonotype was found once. The chain joins TRBV30 to TRBJ2-3; 8 bases agree with TRBD2. From germline, CDR1 is GTSNPN and CDR2 SVGIG (reference sequence). This CDR3 region has 17 residues. J was trimmed by 3 bases and V by 2 bases; bases with no gene match: 13. CDR3 in amino acids: CAWSLRGGLSGTDTQYF. The CDR3, as DNA: TGTGCCTGGAGTCTCCGGGGGGGCCTCAGCGGTACAGATACGCAGTATTTT.

This chain links TRBV7-2 with TRBJ2-2; maybe TRBD2 (5 bases). The germline V gene has CDR1 SGHTA and CDR2 FQGNSA. V was cut by 5 bases and J by 6 bases, with 13 bases left in between. The CDR3 spans 14 residues. CDR3 DNA: TGTGCCAGCAGCCCCAGGAGGTCGTCCGGGGAGCTGTTTTTT. It codes for CASSPRRSSGELFF.

The rearrangement uses TRBV4-3 and TRBJ1-2; a weak D match, TRBD1 (5 bases). V lost 0 bases and J lost 5, with 19 bases in between. The germline V gene encodes CDR1 LGHNA and CDR2 YSLEER. The CDR3 runs 17 residues. The CDR3 DNA reads as TGCGCCAGCAGCCAAGATGTGCTCGGGGCGGGAGTGTATGGCTACACCTTC. It codes for CASSQDVLGAGVYGYTF.

This rearrangement joins TRBV9 to TRBJ1-3; D is ambiguous. The CDR3 covers 16 residues. Germline V lookup: CDR1 SGDLS, CDR2 YYNGEE. Trimming cost V 3 bases and J 2 bases, with 15 bases left between them. Here the CDR3 reads CASSGLGLVPGNTIYF. CDR3 DNA: TGTGCCAGCAGCGGCCTTGGACTGGTGCCTGGAAACACCATATATTTT.

The chain recombines TRBV4-3 with TRBJ2-5; TRBD1 agrees at 8 bases. Trimming cost V 2 bases and J 4 bases; bases outside gene matches: 3. Germline V gene data show CDR1 as LGHNA and CDR2 as YSLEER. This CDR3 has 14 residues. The CDR3 DNA reads TGCGCCAGCAGCCAATGGACAGGGATAGAGACCCAGTACTTC. This translates into CASSQWTGIETQYF.

This sequence joins TRBV6-1 and TRBJ2-3, with TRBD1 identical over 8 bases. Germline assignment: CDR1 MNHNS and CDR2 SASEGT. The CDR3 totals 15 residues. V gave up 7 bases and J gave up 0 bases; unmatched junction bases: 6. The CDR3 DNA reads TGTGCCAGCATTCCGGACAGGGCTAGCACAGATACGCAGTATTTT. Translation: CASIPDRASTDTQYF.

The chain is built from TRBV10-3 and TRBJ2-3; possible D gene TRBD1, 6 bases. The CDR3 length is 14 residues. The ends were cut back, 6 bases at V and 2 bases at J, with 12 bases in the middle. The germline V gene has CDR1 ENHRY and CDR2 SYGVKD. CDR3 DNA sequence: TGTGCCATCAGCTATGGACAGTACACAGATACGCAGTATTTT. As protein: CAISYGQYTDTQYF.